Below, 15 T cell receptor beta chains from the same sample are listed, as sequenced in a study of T cell repertoires in aging, cancer and after chemotherapy. Rearranged V-D-J TRB sequences were amplified with a mixed TRB-A/B primer pool. TCRdb fed the multiplex PCR reads into MiXCR, producing one record per CDR3 protein. The table records 4,000 to 4,500 distinct CDR3 sequences, roughly 27% of them present only once. TCR beta rearrangements were amplified from peripheral blood genomic DNA. Sequenced: blood. The origin of the receptors is a human donor in good health.

V is TRBV6-6 and J is TRBJ1-2; 8 bases line up with TRBD1. Looked up from germline, CDR1 is MNHNY and CDR2 is SVGAGI (reference sequence). V lost 4 bases, J lost 0 bases, and 4 bases stayed unmatched. This CDR3 spans 15 amino acids. CDR3 loop: CASSSSGGSNYGYTF. The CDR3 region has the DNA TGTGCCAGCAGTTCCTCAGGGGGCTCTAACTATGGCTACACCTTC.

V and J are TRBV5-6 and TRBJ2-1; D tentatively reads TRBD1 or TRBD2 (5 bases each). Trimming removed 0 bases at V and 4 bases at J, with 8 bases between. CDR3 length: 14 amino acids. Germline V CDR1 and CDR2: SGHDT, YYEEEE. This CDR3 reads CASSLAGPYNEQFF. The CDR3 DNA sequence: TGTGCCAGCAGCTTGGCGGGGCCTTACAATGAGCAGTTCTTC.

In its sample, this clonotype was seen a few times. The rearrangement uses TRBV12-3 or TRBV12-4 and TRBJ2-2; D perhaps matches TRBD1 (6 bases). This CDR3 comprises 15 residues. The germline V and J ends were trimmed by 5 bases and 2 bases, with 12 bases remaining between them. For the CDR3, the DNA is TGTGCCAGCAGTACCGGGACAATCAACACCGGGGAGCTGTTTTTT. Encoded protein: CASSTGTINTGELFF.

The genes are TRBV6-2 or TRBV6-3 and TRBJ2-5; possibly TRBD2 for D (5 bases). Deletions cut 5 bases from V and 4 bases from J, with 11 bases between. CDR1 and CDR2 (germline): MNHEY, SVGEGT. This CDR3 has 13 residues. The CDR3, as DNA: TGTGCCAGCAGTGAGGGTTTCCGAGAGACCCAGTACTTC. Its protein product is CASSEGFRETQYF.

This clonotype was recorded a few times. In DNA, the CDR3 is TGTGCCGTGGGGGACTCGGGCTACGAGCAGTACTTC. It specifies CAVGDSGYEQYF. The gene calls are TRBV6-6 and TRBJ2-7; maybe TRBD2 (6 bases). V was cut by 11 bases and J by 3 bases, with 14 bases left in between. The germline gives CDR1 MNHNY, CDR2 SVGAGI (reference sequence). The CDR3 consists of 12 residues.

This clonotype was recorded a few times. The chain has TRBV27 and TRBJ2-1; possible D gene TRBD2, 5 bases. This CDR3 spans 20 amino acids. Germline V gene data show CDR1 as MNHEY and CDR2 as SMNVEV (reference sequence). V lost 5 bases to trimming and J lost 7 bases, with 33 bases between them. CDR3 loop: CASSPLPIGGSLGRGNEQFF. The CDR3 nucleotides are TGTGCCAGCAGTCCCCTCCCTATAGGCGGTTCGTTAGGAAGAGGGAATGAGCAGTTCTTC.

The chain recombines TRBV14 with TRBJ2-2; 8 bases align to TRBD2. V lost 4 bases and J lost 7; bases outside the gene matches: 8. Germline V gene data show CDR1 as SGHDN and CDR2 as FVKESK. The CDR3 extends over 15 amino acids. CDR3 region: CASSRLAGPYGELFF. CDR3 DNA: TGTGCCAGCAGCCGTCTAGCGGGTCCGTACGGGGAGCTGTTTTTT.

This clonotype occurred a few times. This chain connects TRBV6-5 to TRBJ1-1; the D is unclear. The CDR3 loop spans 14 amino acids. V was cut by 2 bases and J by 4 bases, with 11 bases left in between. The germline gives CDR1 MNHEY, CDR2 SVGAGI. In DNA form, the CDR3 reads TGTGCCAGCAGTTACAGGGAAGGAACCACTGAAGCTTTCTTT. Protein: CASSYREGTTEAFF.

The V gene is TRBV19, the J gene TRBJ1-4; 7 bases line up with TRBD1. The trim removed 4 bases at V and 10 bases at J, leaving 9 bases unmatched. The CDR3 totals 14 residues. Germline assignment: CDR1 LNHDA and CDR2 SQIVND (reference sequence). The chain's CDR3 is CASSSSNRGGKLFF. Here the CDR3 DNA reads TGTGCCAGTAGTAGTTCCAACAGGGGTGGAAAACTGTTTTTT.

Notes on this clonotype: One junction end does not reproduce the germline sequence, and a read error may be involved. The chain combines TRBV5-5 with TRBJ2-6; D perhaps matches TRBD1 (6 bases). From germline, CDR1 is SGHKS and CDR2 YYEKEE (reference sequence). This CDR3 has 15 residues. Written as DNA, the CDR3 is TGCGCCAGCAGGTACCCAGGGGCTGGGGCCAACGTCCTGACTTTC. Encoded protein: CASRYPGAGANVLTF.

This chain connects TRBV27 to TRBJ1-2; a weak D match, TRBD1 (6 bases). The CDR3 loop spans 15 amino acids. The ends were cut back, 5 bases at V and 4 bases at J, with 17 bases in the middle. Germline V CDR1 and CDR2: MNHEY, SMNVEV (reference sequence). The CDR3 reads CASSVSRGLPYGYTF. The CDR3 coding sequence is TGTGCCAGCAGTGTCTCCAGGGGTTTACCCTATGGCTACACCTTC.

This chain uses TRBV5-1 with TRBJ1-2; 10 bases line up with TRBD1. The germline CDR1 and CDR2 sequences are SGHRS and YFSETQ. The CDR3 length is 14 residues. J lost 7 bases, V lost 4 bases, and 7 bases had no gene match. In DNA form, the CDR3 reads TGCGCCAGCAGCCTCCGGGACAGGGGCCCTGGCTACACCTTC. This sequence encodes CASSLRDRGPGYTF.

This clonotype appeared a few times. The J gene is TRBJ2-3, the V gene TRBV6-1, with D possibly called TRBD1 or TRBD2 (5 bases each). Between the trimmed V and J ends, which lost 8 bases and 2 bases, there was a span of 14 bases. CDR1 MNHNS and CDR2 SASEGT come from the germline V gene. There are 14 residues in the CDR3. The CDR3 spells CASGGDDITDTQYF. DNA of the CDR3: TGTGCCAGCGGTGGGGACGATATCACAGATACGCAGTATTTT.

The rearrangement uses TRBV15 and TRBJ2-3, with no clear D. Germline loops: CDR1 LNHNV, CDR2 YYDKDF (reference sequence). Trimming removed 0 bases at V and 5 bases at J, with 3 bases between. CDR3 length: 12 residues. The CDR3 loop reads CATSRDIDTQYF. The CDR3 DNA sequence: TGTGCCACCAGCAGAGATATAGATACGCAGTATTTT.

By sample share, this clonotype is medium-sized. The chain recombines TRBV15 with TRBJ2-5; D perhaps matches TRBD2 (7 bases). V was shortened by 3 bases and J by 4 bases, with 12 bases between the two germline ends. The CDR3 totals 14 residues. Looked up from germline, CDR1 is LNHNV and CDR2 is YYDKDF (reference sequence). DNA for the CDR3: TGTGCCACCAGCAGGCGGGGGCGACCAGAGACCCAGTACTTC. Residues: CATSRRGRPETQYF.